This section outlines one T cell receptor beta chain sequence together with its context. Its antigen is unknown. A read error may produce the germline difference seen at one junction end. The time point label, read with the paper, signifies: after neoadjuvant nivolumab, at surgical resection. Patients were newly diagnosed with stage II-IVA oral cavity squamous cell carcinoma and had received no prior systemic or radiation treatment. Everyone in the cohort had locally advanced, HPV-negative oral cavity squamous cell carcinoma. Peripheral blood mononuclear cells were analyzed directly and were not maintained or expanded in culture. The samples were drawn from a longitudinal correlative study tied to a single-arm phase II trial testing neoadjuvant nivolumab in oral cavity squamous cell carcinoma. Genomic DNA-based TCRbeta sequencing was performed on subject-matched pre- and post-treatment PBMCs and tumors from three responders and three non-responders. Peripheral blood mononuclear cells were collected once before nivolumab treatment and again after treatment, at the time of surgery. The Maxwell RSC DNA from Cells kit was used to extract genomic DNA from PBMCs.

The CDR3 covers 13 residues, taking in both the cysteine and the phenylalanine. Just CDR3 DNA is preserved here, 39 bases in frame from base 1. CDR1 SGHRS and CDR2 YFSETQ are derived from the germline V gene. For deep sequencing, PBMC libraries mostly used roughly 470 ng of input genomic DNA, with six replicates for each sample. The immunoSEQ hsTCRbeta kit was used to prepare TCRbeta libraries according to the manufacturer's instructions. Sequencing of the completed libraries took place using an Illumina NovaSeq 6000 S4 flow cell after they had been pooled to approximately 3 nM. The original pipeline was this. The immunoSEQ Analyzer handled quality control and preprocessing of the raw data. The analysis was restricted to productive rearrangements, with each unique CDR3 amino acid sequence defining a clonotype. Repertoire clonality was estimated as the Gini-Simpson index, which was computed with the R package tcR. Student's t test was used to compare Gini indices, while Pearson correlation assessed associations with tumor size change. TCRdb's version of the immuneACCESS table is confined to in-frame rearrangements and falls short of the full clone set. An unresolved V gene accounts for under half of the shortfall where checked; the remainder is of unknown origin. Clone size and V and J calls were adopted from that table, with D and trimming inferred from the DNA. For this sample the table gives some 13,000 clones, of which around 79% were detected only once. Roughly 2.7% of the sample lies in the top ten.

This specimen comes from a study of neoadjuvant anti-PD-1 for oral cavity cancer (dated by TCRdb to about 2021). Turning to the overall study: Before curative-intent surgical resection, most patients were given three to four biweekly doses of nivolumab at 3 mg/kg. Patients without progression received a fourth nivolumab dose around day 43 and underwent definitive surgical resection on days 50-56. Under RECIST 1.1, a patient counted as a responder if showing complete response, partial response or stable disease, and as a non-responder if showing progression. The parent correlative cohort had approximately twelve patients and a response rate of approximately 30%. General study outcomes and caveats: The TCR analyses had only three patients in each response group, and the authors called for validation in larger cohorts. Within PBMCs, T cell clonality (Gini index) was significantly higher in non-responders than responders after neoadjuvant nivolumab. A higher pretreatment blood Treg/Th17 ratio correlated with both higher pretreatment blood TCRbeta clonality and lower post-treatment tumor TCRbeta clonality.

The clonotype comes from a person aged 35-80 years with oral cavity squamous cell carcinoma. Here the chain combines TRBV5-1 and TRBJ2-6; a weak D assignment points to TRBD1 (5 bases agree). Here the sequenced sample was PBMCs, taken after nivolumab (anti-PD-1) treatment. DNA sequence: TGCGCCAGCACCGTGGATGGGGCCAACGTCCCGACTTTC. Its protein product is CASTVDGANVPTF.